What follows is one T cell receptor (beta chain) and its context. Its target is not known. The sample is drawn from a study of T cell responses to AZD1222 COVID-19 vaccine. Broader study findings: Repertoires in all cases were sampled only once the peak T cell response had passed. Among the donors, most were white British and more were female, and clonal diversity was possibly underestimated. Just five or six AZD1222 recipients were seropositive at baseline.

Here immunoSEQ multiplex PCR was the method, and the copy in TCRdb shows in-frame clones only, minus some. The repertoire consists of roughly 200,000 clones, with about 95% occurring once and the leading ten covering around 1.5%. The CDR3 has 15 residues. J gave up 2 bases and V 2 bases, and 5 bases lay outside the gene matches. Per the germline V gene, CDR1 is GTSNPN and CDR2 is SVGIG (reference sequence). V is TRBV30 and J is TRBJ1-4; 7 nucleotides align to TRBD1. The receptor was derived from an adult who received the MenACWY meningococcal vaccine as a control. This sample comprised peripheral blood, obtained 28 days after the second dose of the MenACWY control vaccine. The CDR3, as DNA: TGTGCCTGGAGTTCATACAGGGGCACTAATGAAAAACTGTTTTTT. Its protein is CAWSSYRGTNEKLFF.